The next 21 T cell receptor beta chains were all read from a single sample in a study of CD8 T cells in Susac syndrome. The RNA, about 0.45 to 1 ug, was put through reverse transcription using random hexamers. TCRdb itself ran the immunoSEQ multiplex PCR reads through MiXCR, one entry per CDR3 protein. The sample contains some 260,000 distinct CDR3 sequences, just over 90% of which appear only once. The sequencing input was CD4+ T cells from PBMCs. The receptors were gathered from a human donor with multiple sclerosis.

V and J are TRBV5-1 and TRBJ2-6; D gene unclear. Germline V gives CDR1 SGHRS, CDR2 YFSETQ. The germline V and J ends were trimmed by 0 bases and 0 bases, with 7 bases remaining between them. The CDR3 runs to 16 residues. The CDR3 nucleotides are TGCGCCAGCAGCTTGGTGTGGGACTCTGGGGCCAACGTCCTGACTTTC. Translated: CASSLVWDSGANVLTF.

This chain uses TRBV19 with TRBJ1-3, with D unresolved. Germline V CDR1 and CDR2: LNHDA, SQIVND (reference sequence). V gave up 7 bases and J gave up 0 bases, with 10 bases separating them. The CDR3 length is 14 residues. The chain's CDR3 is CASTLRSSGNTIYF. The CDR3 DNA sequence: TGTGCCAGTACTCTGCGAAGCTCTGGAAACACCATATATTTT.

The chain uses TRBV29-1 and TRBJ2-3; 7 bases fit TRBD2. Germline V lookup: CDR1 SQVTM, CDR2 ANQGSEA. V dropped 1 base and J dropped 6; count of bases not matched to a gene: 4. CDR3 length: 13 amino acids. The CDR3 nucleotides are TGCAGCGTTGAAGGTAGACTAGCCGATACGCAGTATTTT. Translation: CSVEGRLADTQYF.

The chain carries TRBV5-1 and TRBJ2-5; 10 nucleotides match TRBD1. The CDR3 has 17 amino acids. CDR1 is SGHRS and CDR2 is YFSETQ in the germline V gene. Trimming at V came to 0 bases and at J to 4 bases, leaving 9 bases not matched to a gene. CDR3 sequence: CASSLVPGDRGGETQYF. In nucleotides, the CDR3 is TGCGCCAGCAGCTTGGTCCCCGGGGACAGGGGAGGAGAGACCCAGTACTTC.

CDR3 in DNA: TGCAGCGTTGGAAGAGTTGTGGGGGAGACCCAGTACTTC. Protein product: CSVGRVVGETQYF. The rearrangement links TRBV29-1 to TRBJ2-5; D ambiguous. Trimming pared 4 bases from V and 5 bases from J, leaving 14 bases between. The CDR3 length is 13 residues. CDR1 is SQVTM and CDR2 is ANQGSEA in the germline V gene.

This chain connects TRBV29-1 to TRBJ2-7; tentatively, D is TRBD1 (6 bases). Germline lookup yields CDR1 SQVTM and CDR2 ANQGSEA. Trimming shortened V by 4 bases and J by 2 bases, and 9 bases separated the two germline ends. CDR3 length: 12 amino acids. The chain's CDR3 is CSVGGTPYEQYF. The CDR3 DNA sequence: TGCAGCGTTGGGGGGACACCCTACGAGCAGTACTTC.

Here the CDR3 DNA reads TGTGCCAGCAGTGCCACGTCGGGACAGTTCCCTTCACCCCTCCACTTT. This encodes CASSATSGQFPSPLHF. The V and J genes are TRBV6-2 or TRBV6-3 and TRBJ1-6, with 7 bases that match TRBD1. The CDR3 length is 16 residues. The germline V gene encodes CDR1 MNHEY and CDR2 SVGEGT. With V trimmed by 5 bases and J by 9 bases, 13 bases remained unmatched.

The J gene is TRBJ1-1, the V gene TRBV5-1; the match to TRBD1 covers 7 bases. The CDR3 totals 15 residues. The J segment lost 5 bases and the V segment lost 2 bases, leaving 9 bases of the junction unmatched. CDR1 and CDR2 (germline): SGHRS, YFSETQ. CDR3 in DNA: TGCGCCAGCAGCTTTACAGGGGTGGCGCCTACTGAAGCTTTCTTT. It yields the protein CASSFTGVAPTEAFF.

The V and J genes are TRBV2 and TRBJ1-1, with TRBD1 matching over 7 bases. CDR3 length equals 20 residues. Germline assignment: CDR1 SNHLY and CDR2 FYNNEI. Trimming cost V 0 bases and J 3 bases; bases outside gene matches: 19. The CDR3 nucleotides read TGTGCCAGCAGTGAAGCACTTCAGAGCAACCGGGACAGCGTATACACTGAAGCTTTCTTT. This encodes CASSEALQSNRDSVYTEAFF.

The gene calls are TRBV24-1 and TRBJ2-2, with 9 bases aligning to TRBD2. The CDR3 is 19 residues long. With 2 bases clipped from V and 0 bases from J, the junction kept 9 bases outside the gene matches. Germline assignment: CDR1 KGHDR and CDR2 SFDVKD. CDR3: CATSDSLFAGGANTGELFF. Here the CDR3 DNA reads TGTGCCACCAGTGATTCCCTTTTTGCGGGGGGGGCGAACACCGGGGAGCTGTTTTTT.

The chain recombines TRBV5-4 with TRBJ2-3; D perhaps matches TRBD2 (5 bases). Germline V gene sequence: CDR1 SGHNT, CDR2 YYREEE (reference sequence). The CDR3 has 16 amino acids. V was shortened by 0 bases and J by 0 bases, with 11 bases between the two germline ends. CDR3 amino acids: CASSLAPSLSTDTQYF. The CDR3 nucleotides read TGTGCCAGCAGCTTGGCGCCTAGCCTTAGCACAGATACGCAGTATTTT.

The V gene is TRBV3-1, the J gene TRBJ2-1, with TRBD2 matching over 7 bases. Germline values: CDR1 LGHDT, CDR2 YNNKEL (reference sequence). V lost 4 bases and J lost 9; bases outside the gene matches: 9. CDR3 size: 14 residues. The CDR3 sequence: CASSPVTSEAEQFF. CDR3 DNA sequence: TGTGCCAGCAGCCCGGTTACTAGCGAGGCTGAGCAGTTCTTC.

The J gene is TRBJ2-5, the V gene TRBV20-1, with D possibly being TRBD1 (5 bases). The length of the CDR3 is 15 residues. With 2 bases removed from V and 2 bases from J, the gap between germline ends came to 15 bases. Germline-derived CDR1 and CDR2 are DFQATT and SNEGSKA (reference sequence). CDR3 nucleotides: TGCAGTGCTAGATCCCGATATGGGGCGCAAGAGACCCAGTACTTC. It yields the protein CSARSRYGAQETQYF.

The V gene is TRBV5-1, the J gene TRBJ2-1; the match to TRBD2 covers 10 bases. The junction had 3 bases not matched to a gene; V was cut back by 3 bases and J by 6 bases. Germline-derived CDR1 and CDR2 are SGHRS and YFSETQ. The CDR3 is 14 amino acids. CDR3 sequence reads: CASSSRTSGNEQFF. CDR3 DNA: TGCGCCAGCAGCTCCAGGACTAGCGGCAATGAGCAGTTCTTC.

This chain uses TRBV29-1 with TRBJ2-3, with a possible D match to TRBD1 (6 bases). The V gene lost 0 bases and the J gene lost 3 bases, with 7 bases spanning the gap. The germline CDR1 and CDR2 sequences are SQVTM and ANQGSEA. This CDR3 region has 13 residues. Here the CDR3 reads CSVEETGTDTQYF. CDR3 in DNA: TGCAGCGTTGAAGAAACAGGGACAGATACGCAGTATTTT.

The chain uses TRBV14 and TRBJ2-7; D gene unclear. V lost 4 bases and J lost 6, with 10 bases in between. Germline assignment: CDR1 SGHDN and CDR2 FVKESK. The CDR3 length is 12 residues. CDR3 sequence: CASSLRSGEQYF. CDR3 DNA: TGTGCCAGCAGCCTCCGGAGTGGCGAGCAGTACTTC.

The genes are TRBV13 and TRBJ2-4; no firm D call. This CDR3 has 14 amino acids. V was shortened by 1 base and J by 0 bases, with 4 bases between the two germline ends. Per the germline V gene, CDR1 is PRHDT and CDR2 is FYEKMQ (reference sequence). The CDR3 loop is CASSLVLAKNIQYF. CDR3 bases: TGTGCCAGCAGCTTAGTGTTAGCCAAAAACATTCAGTACTTC.

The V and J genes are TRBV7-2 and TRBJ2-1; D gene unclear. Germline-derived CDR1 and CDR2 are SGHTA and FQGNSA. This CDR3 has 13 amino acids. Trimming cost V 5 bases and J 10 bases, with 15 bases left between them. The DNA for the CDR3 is TGTGCCAGCAGCCAGGTGCCGCCACAGGAGCAGTTCTTC. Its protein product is CASSQVPPQEQFF.

CDR3 DNA sequence: TGTGCCAGCAGTCTATCCGGGACGGTCACTGAAGCTTTCTTT. This encodes CASSLSGTVTEAFF. This chain links TRBV12-3 or TRBV12-4 with TRBJ1-1; D might be TRBD1 (5 bases). The V gene lost 5 bases and the J gene lost 4 bases, with 14 bases spanning the gap. The CDR3 length is 14 residues.

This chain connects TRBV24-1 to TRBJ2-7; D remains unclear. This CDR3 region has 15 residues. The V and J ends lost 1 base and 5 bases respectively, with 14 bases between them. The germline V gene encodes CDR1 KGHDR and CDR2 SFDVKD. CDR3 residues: CATSDFRPLSHEQYV. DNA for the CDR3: TGTGCCACCAGTGATTTCCGGCCTCTTTCCCACGAGCAGTACGTC.

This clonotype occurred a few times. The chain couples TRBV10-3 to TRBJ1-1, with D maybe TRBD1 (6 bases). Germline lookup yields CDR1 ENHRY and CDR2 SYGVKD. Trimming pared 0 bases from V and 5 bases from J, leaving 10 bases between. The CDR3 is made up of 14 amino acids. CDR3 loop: CAISESRGGTEAFF. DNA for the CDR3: TGTGCCATCAGTGAGTCGAGAGGGGGAACTGAAGCTTTCTTT.